This TCR beta chain emerged from a study of Graves' ophthalmopathy and Graves' hyperthyroidism. Findings of the study overall: Blood repertoires reportedly contained most expanded thyroid clonotypes above 0.001 frequency.

Diagnosis relied on clinical symptoms, serum thyroxine, TRAb, thyroid ultrasound and orbital computed tomography. CDR3 size: 13 residues. The V gene lost 9 bases and the J gene lost 5 bases, with 16 bases spanning the gap. The germline V gene encodes CDR1 MNHEY and CDR2 SVGAGI. Using RNA transcripts, the TCR beta CDR3 regions were amplified. HTBI-primed first-round RT-PCR preceded second-round multiplex PCR. TCRdb re-called the multiplex PCR reads with MiXCR, one entry per CDR3 protein. The sample lists about 600,000 distinct CDR3 sequences; approximately 35% were seen once. This clonotype was seen at least ten times. The antigen is not known.

The sample consisted of peripheral blood or thyroid tissue (not recorded which). The receptor comes from an adult man with Graves' hyperthyroidism. The rearrangement links TRBV6-5 to TRBJ1-1; D gene unclear. The CDR3 nucleotides are TGTGCCAGTCGGTCGTCAGCGAGGACTGAAGCTTTCTTT. It specifies CASRSSARTEAFF.